A single T cell receptor (beta chain) is shown here with its context. This record belongs to a study of blood T cell repertoires in COVID-19. The table came from immunoSEQ multiplex PCR; TCRdb's copy has only in-frame clones and leaves some out. Among about 130,000 clones, 75% to 90% were seen once, and the ten largest hold roughly 18%. The receptor comes from a man younger than 40 who had recovered from COVID-19. Sequencing was done on a sample of PBMCs or T cells enriched from blood (not recorded which).

CDR3 sequence reads: CASSQTNYGYTF. The CDR3 coding sequence is TGTGCCAGCAGCCAGACTAACTATGGCTACACCTTC. The chain combines TRBV25-1 with TRBJ1-2; D not resolved. Germline V gene data show CDR1 as MGHDK and CDR2 as SYGVNS. V was pared by 6 bases and J by 0 bases, with 5 bases between. This CDR3 has 12 amino acids.